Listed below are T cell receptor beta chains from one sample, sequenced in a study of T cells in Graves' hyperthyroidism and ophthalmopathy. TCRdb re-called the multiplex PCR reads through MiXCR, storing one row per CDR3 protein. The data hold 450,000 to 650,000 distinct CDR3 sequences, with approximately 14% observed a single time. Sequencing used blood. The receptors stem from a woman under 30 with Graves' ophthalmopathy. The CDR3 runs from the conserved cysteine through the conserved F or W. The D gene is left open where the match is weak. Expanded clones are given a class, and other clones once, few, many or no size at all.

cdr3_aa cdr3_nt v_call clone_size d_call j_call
CASGTDTQYF TGTGCCAGCGGAACAGATACGCAGTATTTT TRBV12-3/TRBV12-4 many NA TRBJ2-3
CASSRWIAGAETQYF TGTGCCAGCAGCCGATGGATAGCGGGAGCGGAGACCCAGTACTTC TRBV19 few TRBD2 TRBJ2-5
CASTPGDSSNQPQHF TGTGCCAGTACCCCAGGCGACAGTAGCAATCAGCCCCAGCATTTT TRBV11-2 NA NA TRBJ1-5
CASSLDRMSRGYGYTF TGCGCCAGCAGCCTGGACAGGATGTCTAGGGGCTATGGCTACACCTTC TRBV4-1 NA TRBD1 TRBJ1-2
CASSSWGQSYGYTF TGCGCCAGCAGCTCGTGGGGACAGAGTTATGGCTACACCTTC TRBV5-1 NA TRBD1 TRBJ1-2
CASSRTPRPYEQYF TGTGCCAGCAGCCGGACCCCGCGCCCCTACGAGCAGTACTTC TRBV12-3/TRBV12-4 many NA TRBJ2-7
CASSGGTFYGYTF TGTGCCAGCAGCGGCGGGACTTTCTACGGCTACACCTTC TRBV9 few NA TRBJ1-2
CASSFRLAGAYNEQFF TGTGCCAGCAGTTTTCGACTAGCGGGAGCCTACAATGAGCAGTTCTTC TRBV28 many TRBD2 TRBJ2-1
CSVEKGREASYEQYF TGCAGCGTTGAAAAGGGGCGGGAGGCATCCTACGAGCAGTACTTC TRBV29-1 NA TRBD2 TRBJ2-7
CASSETTEYNSPLHF TGTGCCAGCAGCGAGACGACGGAATATAATTCACCCCTCCACTTT TRBV28 NA NA TRBJ1-6
CASSKSTGDSTEAFF TGTGCCAGCAGTAAGTCGACAGGGGACAGCACTGAAGCTTTCTTT TRBV27 few TRBD1 TRBJ1-1
CASSPRGGKDGKETQYF TGTGCCAGCAGCCCCAGAGGGGGGAAGGACGGAAAAGAGACCCAGTACTTC TRBV7-2 few NA TRBJ2-5
CSVSPNTEAFF TGCAGCGTTTCTCCGAACACTGAAGCTTTCTTT TRBV29-1 many NA TRBJ1-1
CASSFRSGSEKLFF TGTGCCAGCAGCTTCCGGTCAGGGAGTGAAAAACTGTTTTTT TRBV7-9 many NA TRBJ1-4
CASSSRRQGARTDTQYF TGTGCCAGCAGTTCCCGACGACAGGGGGCGCGCACAGATACGCAGTATTTT TRBV27 many TRBD1 TRBJ2-3
CASSQVWDLDSYEQYF TGTGCCAGCAGCCAAGTTTGGGACTTAGACTCCTACGAGCAGTACTTC TRBV4-2 few NA TRBJ2-7
CASHPRRGAEDTQYF TGTGCCAGCCATCCTAGGCGGGGGGCAGAAGATACGCAGTATTTT TRBV12-3/TRBV12-4 few TRBD2 TRBJ2-3
CASSLSQGNTGELFF TGTGCCAGCAGCTTATCCCAGGGGAATACCGGGGAGCTGTTTTTT TRBV7-2 many NA TRBJ2-2
CASSTNAQGAKNTEAFF TGCGCCAGCAGCACAAATGCACAGGGGGCGAAGAACACTGAAGCTTTCTTT TRBV5-1 many TRBD1 TRBJ1-1
CASSLARHQETQYF TGTGCCAGCAGCTTAGCCCGACATCAAGAGACCCAGTACTTC TRBV7-2 many NA TRBJ2-5
CASTLSGVNQPQHF TGTGCCAGCACCCTCAGCGGGGTGAATCAGCCCCAGCATTTT TRBV12-3/TRBV12-4 NA NA TRBJ1-5
CASSLAGRRSADTQYF TGTGCCAGCAGCTTAGCCGGGAGGCGGTCGGCAGATACGCAGTATTTT TRBV7-9 few TRBD2 TRBJ2-3
CASSHGLAGVGEQYF TGTGCCAGCAGCCATGGACTAGCGGGAGTGGGTGAGCAGTACTTC TRBV4-2 few TRBD2 TRBJ2-7
CASSLFQSNQPQHF TGTGCCAGCAGCTTATTCCAGAGCAATCAGCCCCAGCATTTT TRBV7-2 many NA TRBJ1-5
CASSLGTGDGYTF TGTGCCAGCAGCCTGGGGACAGGGGATGGCTACACCTTC TRBV14 many TRBD1 TRBJ1-2
CSAKFSGRAGDYNEQFF TGCAGTGCTAAATTTAGCGGGAGGGCCGGCGACTACAATGAGCAGTTCTTC TRBV20-1 once TRBD2 TRBJ2-1
CATSESGPMAQYF TGTGCCACCAGTGAATCTGGGCCTATGGCCCAGTACTTC TRBV24-1 NA NA TRBJ2-5
CASSDEGQQPQHF TGTGCCAGCAGTGATGAGGGTCAACAGCCCCAGCATTTT TRBV2 many NA TRBJ1-5
CAISESSSSNNEQFF TGTGCCATCAGTGAGTCGAGTAGTAGCAACAATGAGCAGTTCTTC TRBV10-3 many NA TRBJ2-1
CASSSLGGGNEQFF TGTGCCAGCAGCTCCTTAGGGGGGGGCAATGAGCAGTTCTTC TRBV7-3 once NA TRBJ2-1
CASSLSNDRHTEAFF TGTGCCAGCAGTTTATCAAATGACAGGCACACTGAAGCTTTCTTT TRBV27 NA NA TRBJ1-1
CASRGGNRVGNTEAFF TGTGCCAGCAGGGGGGGGAACAGGGTAGGGAACACTGAAGCTTTCTTT TRBV2 many NA TRBJ1-1
CASSYWASGRVYNEQFF TGTGCCAGCTCTTATTGGGCTAGCGGGAGGGTATACAATGAGCAGTTCTTC TRBV2 NA TRBD2 TRBJ2-1
CASSLTSAGMNTEAFF TGCGCCAGCAGCTTGACATCGGCAGGGATGAACACTGAAGCTTTCTTT TRBV5-1 many NA TRBJ1-1
CAISGREGSYEQYF TGTGCCATCAGTGGACGGGAGGGGTCCTACGAGCAGTACTTC TRBV10-3 many TRBD2 TRBJ2-7